Listed below are T cell receptor beta chains from one sample, sequenced in a study of blood T cell repertoires in COVID-19. Clones were read by immunoSEQ multiplex PCR, and TCRdb kept only the in-frame ones, dropping some. The sample has tens of thousands of clones, around 86% seen once. What was sequenced was peripheral blood. The receptors originated from a human donor in a cohort sampled during active COVID-19. CDR3s include the opening cysteine and the closing phenylalanine or tryptophan. D genes are given only for firm matches. Clone size is given for some rows only: seen once, a few or many times, or a class if the clone is expanded.

j_call	v_call	clone_size	d_call	cdr3_aa	cdr3_nt
TRBJ2-1	TRBV13	.	.	CASSFSSPNEQFF	TGTGCCAGCAGCTTTTCTAGCCCCAATGAGCAGTTCTTC
TRBJ2-4	TRBV6-1	.	TRBD2	CASSVLAGGRAIVAKNIQYF	TGTGCCAGCAGTGTCCTAGCAGGAGGGAGGGCCATTGTAGCCAAAAACATTCAGTACTTC
TRBJ1-2	TRBV6-1	.	.	CASSEAHVTNYGYTF	TGTGCCAGCAGTGAGGCACATGTTACTAACTATGGCTACACCTTC
TRBJ2-7	TRBV6-1	.	.	CASSEVRGISYEQYF	TGTGCCAGCAGTGAAGTTAGGGGGATCTCCTACGAGCAGTACTTC
TRBJ2-2	TRBV5-1	many	TRBD2	CASSWLAGDGGELFF	TGCGCCAGCAGCTGGTTAGCGGGGGATGGCGGGGAGCTGTTTTTT
TRBJ1-2	TRBV18	few	TRBD1	CASSPSWDSYGYTF	TGTGCCAGCTCACCTTCCTGGGACAGTTATGGCTACACCTTC
TRBJ2-2	TRBV5-4	.	.	CASSSDPYDSNTGELFF	TGTGCCAGCAGCTCGGACCCCTACGACAGCAACACCGGGGAGCTGTTTTTT
TRBJ2-6	TRBV7-2	.	TRBD2	CASSLGLASGANVLTF	TGTGCCAGCAGCTTAGGACTAGCCTCCGGGGCCAACGTCCTGACTTTC
TRBJ2-7	TRBV12-3/TRBV12-4	.	.	CASSLGFTIQQYF	TGTGCCAGCAGTTTAGGATTTACTATCCAGCAGTACTTC
TRBJ2-3	TRBV19	.	.	CASRRGQSTDTQYF	TGTGCCAGTAGGCGCGGACAGTCGACAGATACGCAGTATTTT
TRBJ2-5	TRBV2	.	.	CASKYERETQYF	TGTGCCAGCAAGTACGAGCGGGAGACCCAGTACTTC
TRBJ2-1	TRBV5-6	.	TRBD1	CASSLWDRDGNEQFF	TGTGCCAGCAGCTTGTGGGACAGGGATGGCAATGAGCAGTTCTTC
TRBJ2-2	TRBV7-9	.	.	CASSPPRFQNTGELFF	TGTGCCAGCAGCCCCCCCCGGTTCCAGAACACCGGGGAGCTGTTTTTT
TRBJ2-5	TRBV7-2	.	TRBD2	CASSPEASGGETQYF	TGTGCCAGCAGCCCAGAGGCTAGCGGGGGGGAGACCCAGTACTTC
TRBJ2-2	TRBV7-9	.	TRBD2	CASSDPGLGTGELFF	TGTGCCAGCAGCGACCCGGGACTAGGCACCGGGGAGCTGTTTTTT
TRBJ1-3	TRBV27	few	.	CASSRYGTGQLSGNTIYF	TGTGCCAGCAGCCGATACGGAACAGGGCAACTCTCTGGAAACACCATATATTTT
TRBJ2-1	TRBV27	.	TRBD2	CASSPPTSGYNEQFF	TGTGCCAGCAGTCCGCCGACTAGCGGTTACAATGAGCAGTTCTTC
TRBJ1-6	TRBV3-1/TRBV3-2	.	TRBD1	CASSNRDRGYSPLHF	TGTGCCAGCAGCAACCGGGACAGGGGGTATTCACCCCTCCACTTT
TRBJ1-1	TRBV29-1	.	.	CSATSGPEAFF	TGCAGCGCCACCTCAGGGCCTGAAGCTTTCTTT
TRBJ1-3	TRBV25-1	.	TRBD1	CASRDRVSGNTIYF	TGTGCCAGCAGGGACAGGGTCTCTGGAAACACCATATATTTT
TRBJ2-2	TRBV27	once	TRBD1	CASSRGWGQGVSGELFF	TGTGCCAGCAGTCGGGGGTGGGGACAGGGGGTATCCGGGGAGCTGTTTTTT
TRBJ1-4	TRBV5-6	.	.	CASSLNRGIAVEKLFF	TGTGCCAGCAGCTTGAATAGGGGGATAGCCGTTGAAAAACTGTTTTTT
TRBJ1-5	TRBV6-7	.	TRBD1	CASNLEQGECQPQHF	TGTGCCAGCAATCTAGAACAGGGGGAGTGTCAGCCCCAGCATTTT
TRBJ2-4	TRBV10-2	.	.	CARGVSGYPIAKNIQYF	TGCGCCAGGGGGGTAAGCGGGTACCCCATAGCCAAAAACATTCAGTACTTC
TRBJ2-3	TRBV24-1	.	TRBD1	CATKRAQGATDTQYF	TGTGCCACCAAGAGGGCACAGGGGGCCACAGATACGCAGTATTTT
TRBJ2-6	TRBV2	.	.	CASNRHPSSGANVLTF	TGTGCCAGCAATAGACACCCGAGCTCTGGGGCCAACGTCCTGACTTTC
TRBJ2-5	TRBV5-1	once	.	CASRRDSNQETQYF	TGCGCCAGCAGGAGAGACTCTAACCAAGAGACCCAGTACTTC
TRBJ2-5	TRBV5-1	once	TRBD1	CASSLDRAETQYF	TGCGCCAGCAGCTTAGACAGGGCAGAGACCCAGTACTTC
TRBJ1-4	TRBV5-6	.	TRBD1	CASSRGQGSEKLFF	TGTGCCAGCAGCAGGGGACAGGGTAGTGAAAAACTGTTTTTT
TRBJ1-2	TRBV11-2	.	.	CASKGGNNYGYTF	TGTGCCAGCAAGGGGGGGAACAACTATGGCTACACCTTC
TRBJ2-3	TRBV7-6	.	TRBD2	CASRLLAGGPLGTDTQYF	TGTGCCAGCAGATTACTAGCGGGAGGGCCCCTCGGCACAGATACGCAGTATTTT
TRBJ2-7	TRBV18	.	TRBD2	CASSPGGYEQYF	TGTGCCAGCTCACCGGGGGGGTACGAGCAGTACTTC
TRBJ2-7	TRBV19	.	.	CASSPQDGLYEQYF	TGTGCCAGTAGTCCCCAGGACGGACTCTACGAGCAGTACTTC
TRBJ2-1	TRBV7-2	.	.	CASSSEQGREQFF	TGTGCCAGCAGCTCAGAACAGGGTCGGGAGCAGTTCTTC
TRBJ1-2	TRBV6-6	.	.	CASSTRRQADGYTF	TGTGCCAGCAGTACCCGGAGGCAGGCGGACGGCTACACCTTC
TRBJ2-1	TRBV14	.	.	CASSQVSYGQQFF	TGTGCCAGCAGCCAAGTGAGTTACGGTCAGCAGTTCTTC
TRBJ2-2	TRBV2	.	.	CASRITVTDTGELFF	TGTGCCAGCAGGATAACTGTTACGGACACCGGGGAGCTGTTTTTT
TRBJ1-4	TRBV18	.	.	CASSPDSPTNEKLFF	TGTGCCAGCTCACCGGACTCTCCAACTAATGAAAAACTGTTTTTT
TRBJ2-7	TRBV3-1/TRBV3-2	.	TRBD1	CASSHSGQGSYEQYF	TGTGCCAGCAGCCATAGCGGACAGGGGTCCTACGAGCAGTACTTC
TRBJ1-5	TRBV19	few	TRBD1	CASSPGQPGPQHF	TGTGCCAGCAGCCCGGGACAGCCGGGACCCCAGCATTTT
TRBJ2-1	TRBV6-1	once	TRBD2	CASSEPGLAGGEQFF	TGTGCCAGCAGTGAACCGGGACTAGCGGGCGGTGAGCAGTTCTTC
TRBJ2-1	TRBV7-8	.	TRBD2	CASSVRLAPTYNEQFF	TGTGCCAGCAGCGTCAGACTAGCACCCACCTACAATGAGCAGTTCTTC
TRBJ1-5	TRBV7-8	.	TRBD1	CASSLWRDRGYQPQHF	TGTGCCAGCAGCTTATGGAGGGACAGGGGGTATCAGCCCCAGCATTTT
TRBJ1-5	TRBV15	few	.	CATSRVEGSNQPQHF	TGTGCCACCAGCAGAGTGGAGGGTAGCAATCAGCCCCAGCATTTT
TRBJ2-5	TRBV13	once	TRBD2	CASSPGPGLADQETQYF	TGTGCCAGCAGCCCGGGGCCGGGACTAGCGGATCAAGAGACCCAGTACTTC
TRBJ2-7	TRBV5-1	once	TRBD2	CASSIGLAGYYEQYF	TGCGCCAGCAGCATCGGACTAGCGGGGTACTACGAGCAGTACTTC
TRBJ2-1	TRBV5-5	once	.	CASSLGEEFF	TGTGCCAGCAGCTTGGGGGAGGAGTTCTTC
TRBJ2-2	TRBV18	.	.	CASSPCWLALALNTGELFF	TGTGCCAGCTCACCGTGTTGGCTAGCCCTCGCCCTTAACACCGGGGAGCTGTTTTTT
TRBJ2-3	TRBV4-3	.	TRBD1	CASSRDRGGPDTQYF	TGCGCCAGCAGCCGGGACAGGGGGGGCCCAGATACGCAGTATTTT
TRBJ2-1	TRBV5-1	.	TRBD2	CASSPGTSGGYEQFF	TGCGCCAGCAGCCCCGGGACTAGCGGGGGCTATGAGCAGTTCTTC
TRBJ1-6	TRBV6-4	.	TRBD1	CASRTGTDNSPLHF	TGTGCCAGCAGGACCGGGACAGATAATTCACCCCTCCACTTT